The sequence of this T cell receptor (gamma chain) was determined in a study of intestinal T cells in coeliac disease (dated by TCRdb to 2020 to 2022). Context from the whole study: In the TRG cohort, the mean age of coeliac patients was approximately 16 years compared with almost 55 years for controls, so the coeliac patients were much younger than the controls. The TCR-delta (TRD) cohort included duodenal biopsies from some 11 coeliac disease patients and some 11 non-coeliac controls. A second, larger TCR-gamma (TRG) cohort comprised duodenal biopsies from 30 or so coeliac disease patients and some 21 non-coeliac controls. Overall study outcomes, separate from this receptor: FFPE-derived DNA was found to be relatively degraded, and loss of a proportion of TCR sequences in each sample was likely caused by this degradation. In training, clustering based on TRD kmers put every one of the 22 biopsies in the right class, and the leave-one-out accuracy was reported as 91%. It was not possible to tell repeated CDR3 amino acid sequences apart from PCR duplicates. Of some 54 biopsies, some 50 (around 94%) were correctly classified by TRG clustering, and a leave-one-out accuracy of around 87% was reported. A significant age difference was observed between coeliac and control groups, although significant classification was not yielded by an age-split analysis.

Genomic DNA was extracted with the QIAamp DNA FFPE tissue kit from ten 5-um FFPE scrolls per case. To test whether coeliac disease could be classified from the TCR repertoire, the study used duodenal biopsies that were formalin-fixed paraffin-embedded, fully anonymised, and surplus to diagnostic needs. The CDR3 contains 17 residues, cysteine and phenylalanine counted. This clone is characterized as large (0.1 to 1%). No cognate antigen has been identified for it. It is unclear where the CDR3 begins or ends on the DNA, so no DNA is shown, and the CDR3 is as TCRdb lists it. Preparation of the library involved multiplex PCR. Sequencing relied on an Ion Torrent PGM. TRG repertoires were amplified from 150 to 200 ng of biopsy DNA using the LymphoTrack kit, whose primers carry Illumina adapters. TRG amplicons were purified with AMPure XP beads, quantified on a 2100 Bioanalyzer, and pooled equimolarly. An Ion PGM instrument was used to sequence the TRG libraries. The paper's processing steps were these. Using FastX, any read was removed if more than 10% of its nucleotides had quality scores below the third quartile calculated per patient. Alignment of reads was performed with IMGT/HighV-QUEST so that V, D and J genes were assigned, CDR3 regions were identified and functionality was assessed. Sequences were converted to amino acids, and every sequence predicted to be non-functional was removed. The CDR3s were broken into kmers both with and without positional annotation, PCA was run on the kmer frequencies, and the samples were clustered using every one of the 1023 combinations of PCs 1-10. Classification was validated by leave-one-out cross-validation, in which parameters were re-optimised on the remaining samples each time. Using the vegan R package, Shannon diversity was calculated from repeated random subsamples whose size matched the lowest read count. TCRdb reanalyzed the public reads with the CATT caller, and identical DNA sequences were merged afterwards. The V and J calls here are based on TCRdb, not the publication. This sample is represented by about 1,800 gamma-chain clones; 45% to 50% of them were singletons. Of the sample, 6% to 9.5% is held by the ten largest clones.

The chain was built from TRGV11 and TRGJP1. TRGV11 is an ORF; its function is uncertain. Specimen: a duodenal biopsy. This clonotype was sampled from a human donor with celiac disease. The CDR3 protein sequence reads: CTTVPACTRPPGWFKIF.